The rows below give T cell receptor beta chains drawn from one sample of a study of shared clonotypes between healthy human individuals. Libraries were prepared by immunoSEQ multiplex PCR; TCRdb keeps only in-frame clonotypes and omits some of them. The table shows 850,000 to 1,100,000 clones, with around three quarters occurring only once. Material for sequencing was memory CD4+ T cells from PBMCs. The receptors here all came from a man in his late teens or twenties in good health. Some clones in this sample may be carry-over from other donors' samples. CDR3s include the opening cysteine and the closing phenylalanine or tryptophan. The order of the fields is J gene, D gene, CDR3 length, V gene, clone size, CDR3 DNA, CDR3 protein. D genes are given only for firm matches. Clone size is stated in some rows and not others, as once, few, many or a class when expanded.

J: TRBJ2-7
D: -
length: 14
V: TRBV27
size: -
DNA: TGTGCCAGCAGTTCCCCCCGTGGGCCCTACGAGCAGTACTTC
CDR3: CASSSPRGPYEQYF

J: TRBJ2-7
D: -
length: 14
V: TRBV7-3
size: -
DNA: TGTGCCAGCAGCTTAACGAGACTCATAGGCGAGCAGTACTTC
CDR3: CASSLTRLIGEQYF

J: TRBJ2-2
D: -
length: 13
V: TRBV18
size: -
DNA: TGTGCCAGCTCCCCAGGGTTGGATCGGGAGCTGTTTTTT
CDR3: CASSPGLDRELFF

J: TRBJ2-5
D: -
length: 12
V: TRBV30
size: -
DNA: TGTGCCTGGACGAGGTTCCAAGAGACCCAGTACTTC
CDR3: CAWTRFQETQYF

J: TRBJ2-7
D: -
length: 13
V: TRBV7-7
size: -
DNA: TGTGCCAGCAGCAAGACCCCTGAGGGGGAGCAGTACTTC
CDR3: CASSKTPEGEQYF

J: TRBJ1-1
D: -
length: 13
V: TRBV28
size: -
DNA: TGTGCCAGCAGACAGACAGTGAACACTGAAGCTTTCTTT
CDR3: CASRQTVNTEAFF

J: TRBJ2-7
D: -
length: 14
V: TRBV28
size: -
DNA: TGTGCCAGCAGTTTACACACGTCTTTCGGGGAGCAGTACTTC
CDR3: CASSLHTSFGEQYF

J: TRBJ2-7
D: -
length: 15
V: TRBV27
size: -
DNA: TGTGCCAGCAGTCGCGGACGGATGCTCTCCTACGAGCAGTACTTC
CDR3: CASSRGRMLSYEQYF

J: TRBJ2-7
D: TRBD1
length: 16
V: TRBV18
size: -
DNA: TGTGCCAGCTCACCAAAAGACAGGGAATATCATCACGAGCAGTACTTC
CDR3: CASSPKDREYHHEQYF

J: TRBJ1-2
D: -
length: 14
V: TRBV5-1
size: -
DNA: TGCGCCAGCAGCCAGGACAGCTCAAACTATGGCTACACCTTC
CDR3: CASSQDSSNYGYTF

J: TRBJ1-2
D: -
length: 13
V: TRBV6-1
size: -
DNA: TGTGCCAGCAGTAATGGGGGTAACTATGGCTACACCTTC
CDR3: CASSNGGNYGYTF

J: TRBJ2-7
D: TRBD1
length: 14
V: TRBV10-3
size: -
DNA: TGTGCCATCAGTGTTGGACAGGGTTCCTACGAGCAGTACTTC
CDR3: CAISVGQGSYEQYF

J: TRBJ2-7
D: -
length: 14
V: TRBV7-6
size: once
DNA: TGTGCCAGCAGCTTATTATCTAGGGGATCCGAGCAGTACTTC
CDR3: CASSLLSRGSEQYF

J: TRBJ2-7
D: -
length: 13
V: TRBV19
size: -
DNA: TGTGCCAGTAGCCGGGTCCACTCCTACGAGCAGTACTTC
CDR3: CASSRVHSYEQYF

J: TRBJ2-1
D: -
length: 16
V: TRBV11-3
size: -
DNA: TGTGCCAGCAGCTTAAGTTCCGGCTACTCCTACAATGAGCAGTTCTTC
CDR3: CASSLSSGYSYNEQFF

J: TRBJ1-5
D: -
length: 15
V: TRBV5-5
size: -
DNA: TGTGCCAGCAGCCGTACCCCCGGGAGGAATCAGCCCCAGCATTTT
CDR3: CASSRTPGRNQPQHF

J: TRBJ1-2
D: TRBD1
length: 14
V: TRBV6-5
size: -
DNA: TGTGCCAGCAGACCCGACAGGGGGCGAGGCGGCTACACCTTC
CDR3: CASRPDRGRGGYTF

J: TRBJ2-3
D: TRBD2
length: 14
V: TRBV14
size: -
DNA: TGTGCCAGCAGCACTAGCGGGTCCGGGAATACGCAGTATTTT
CDR3: CASSTSGSGNTQYF

J: TRBJ2-7
D: -
length: 12
V: TRBV1
size: -
DNA: TGCACCAGTCAGTGCAACGGGGACGAGCAGTACTTC
CDR3: CTSQCNGDEQYF

J: TRBJ1-2
D: -
length: 15
V: TRBV5-1
size: -
DNA: TGCGCCAGCAGTTCTTGGTTTTGCACCTCCTATGGCTACACCTTC
CDR3: CASSSWFCTSYGYTF

J: TRBJ2-5
D: -
length: 15
V: TRBV4-1
size: -
DNA: TGCGCCAGCAGCCACCGGACGGACCTCCAAGAGACCCAGTACTTC
CDR3: CASSHRTDLQETQYF

J: TRBJ2-3
D: -
length: 15
V: TRBV25-1
size: few
DNA: TGTGCCAGCAGTGAAACCACGGCGAGCACAGATACGCAGTATTTT
CDR3: CASSETTASTDTQYF

J: TRBJ1-5
D: -
length: 13
V: TRBV11-2
size: few
DNA: TGTGCCAGCAGCTTCGCGGGTAATCAGCCCCAGCATTTT
CDR3: CASSFAGNQPQHF

J: TRBJ1-1
D: -
length: 10
V: TRBV20-1
size: few
DNA: TGCAGTGCTAGGGGGACTGAAGCTTTCTTT
CDR3: CSARGTEAFF

J: TRBJ2-4
D: -
length: 16
V: TRBV28
size: -
DNA: TGTGCCAGCAGTTTAGTGGCCGACCTAGCCAAAAACATTCAGTACTTC
CDR3: CASSLVADLAKNIQYF

J: TRBJ2-5
D: TRBD2
length: 16
V: TRBV19
size: few
DNA: TGTGCCAGTAGTATTAGAGAGCCGGGACTAGGAGAGACCCAGTACTTC
CDR3: CASSIREPGLGETQYF

J: TRBJ1-5
D: -
length: 12
V: TRBV7-2
size: -
DNA: TGTGCCAGCAGGGACGGCAATCAGCCCCAGCATTTT
CDR3: CASRDGNQPQHF

J: TRBJ1-1
D: -
length: 13
V: TRBV7-2
size: -
DNA: TGTGCCAGCAGCCCAGAAACAGGGACTGAAGCTTTCTTT
CDR3: CASSPETGTEAFF

J: TRBJ2-7
D: -
length: 12
V: TRBV2
size: once
DNA: TGTGCCAGCAGTGAAACAGTCTACGAGCAGTACTTC
CDR3: CASSETVYEQYF

J: TRBJ1-2
D: -
length: 15
V: TRBV7-9
size: -
DNA: TGTGCCAGCAGCTTGGGCGCGGGGGGATGGCGAGGCTACACCTTC
CDR3: CASSLGAGGWRGYTF